A single sample gave rise to the 2 T cell receptor beta chains below, sequenced in a study of blood T cells in healthy people across ages. The second PCR ran about 6 to 12 cycles with a sample-barcoded 5' primer and J-beta primers. TCRdb reprocessed the 5' RACE reads via MiXCR and lists one record per CDR3 protein. The data show roughly 1.4 million distinct CDR3 sequences, 59% seen once. Source material: blood. The receptors were sampled from a man between 18 and 35 years old in good health.

The gene calls are TRBV6-2 or TRBV6-3 and TRBJ2-3; D uncertain. Trimming took off 5 bases at V and 5 bases at J, with 8 bases between the two ends. Germline V gene sequence: CDR1 MNHEY, CDR2 SVGEGT. The CDR3 totals 12 residues. In DNA form, the CDR3 reads TGTGCCAGCAGTCCAGAAGTAGATACGCAGTATTTT. Its translation is CASSPEVDTQYF.

The chain links TRBV10-3 to TRBJ1-2; D is unresolved. Germline V gene sequence: CDR1 ENHRY, CDR2 SYGVKD. V was pared by 2 bases and J by 2 bases, with 9 bases between. This CDR3 region has 14 residues. Here the CDR3 DNA reads TGTGCCATCAGTGAGAGGGCGGGGAACTATGGCTACACCTTC. Encoded protein: CAISERAGNYGYTF.